The 20 T cell receptor beta chains presented below share a single source sample, sequenced in a study of cytomegalovirus exposure and HLA in healthy donors. The PCR contained 60 Vbeta and 13 Jbeta primers. Using immunoSEQ multiplex PCR, the repertoire was profiled, and TCRdb retains in-frame clones only, with some absent. The sample includes roughly 180,000 clones, just under 80% of them seen just once. The sample taken for sequencing was PBMCs. These receptors originate from a woman aged 25 to 39 in good health and CMV-seronegative.

This clone occurred once. J is TRBJ1-2 and V is TRBV4-3; 8 bases line up with TRBD1. The V segment lost 0 bases and the J segment 5 bases; nucleotides outside the gene matches: 5. The CDR3 is 15 amino acids. CDR1 and CDR2 (germline): LGHNA, YSLEER. The CDR3 loop is CASSQDLQGAYGYTF. In DNA, the CDR3 is TGCGCCAGCAGCCAAGATTTGCAGGGGGCTTATGGCTACACCTTC.

The V gene is TRBV15, the J gene TRBJ1-4; no definite D call. Trimming stripped 0 bases from V and 8 bases from J, with 16 bases between. Germline V lookup: CDR1 LNHNV, CDR2 YYDKDF (reference sequence). The CDR3 sequence is 16 residues long. The CDR3 is CATSRERSKGGEKLFF. The CDR3 DNA is TGTGCCACCAGCAGAGAACGGTCCAAAGGAGGGGAAAAACTGTTTTTT.

The chain combines TRBV6-6 with TRBJ1-2, with D unresolved. V lost 10 bases, J lost 0 bases, and 12 bases lay in between. CDR1 MNHNY and CDR2 SVGAGI come from the germline V gene (reference sequence). The CDR3 covers 13 residues. The CDR3 nucleotides read TGTGCCACCTCAACCGGAGCTAACTATGGCTACACCTTC. Translated, it gives CATSTGANYGYTF.

The V call is TRBV7-8, the J call TRBJ1-1; the match to TRBD1 covers 7 bases. V dropped 1 base and J dropped 7; count of bases not matched to a gene: 6. Germline V gene lookup returns CDR1 SGHVS and CDR2 FQNEAQ. The CDR3 is 14 residues long. CDR3 loop: CASSLEDWTGEAFF. As DNA, the CDR3 is TGTGCCAGCAGCTTAGAGGACTGGACAGGTGAAGCTTTCTTT. Variable domain in full (rest from reference TRBV7-8 and TRBJ1-1): GAGVSQSPRYKVAKRGQDVALRCDPISGHVSLFWYQQALGQGPEFLTYFQNEAQLDKSGLPSDRFFAERPEGSVSTLKIQRTQQEDSAVYLCASSLEDWTGEAFFGQGTRLTVV.

This chain links TRBV4-1 with TRBJ2-7, with 11 bases aligning to TRBD1. Unmatched junction bases numbered 8, after V lost 4 bases and J lost 6 bases. This CDR3 is built from 15 residues. CDR1 is MGHRA, CDR2 YSYEKL, per germline. DNA for the CDR3: TGCGCCAGCAGCCGAGGACAGGGGGCGGGAGGCGAGCAGTACTTC. As protein: CASSRGQGAGGEQYF.

This chain joins TRBV18 and TRBJ1-3, with 7 bases aligning to TRBD1. The CDR3 totals 15 residues. Germline loops: CDR1 KGHSH, CDR2 LQKENI. V was clipped by 5 bases and J by 2 bases; unmatched bases: 6. The CDR3 sequence: CASSASQGAGNTIYF. For the CDR3, the DNA is TGTGCCAGCTCAGCCAGCCAGGGGGCTGGAAACACCATATATTTT.

The chain links TRBV7-8 to TRBJ1-4; 9 bases map to TRBD1. CDR1 and CDR2 (germline): SGHVS, FQNEAQ. V shed 3 bases, J shed 10 bases, and the junction held 9 bases outside the gene matches. The CDR3 is made up of 15 amino acids. CDR3 in amino acids: CASSFYRDRVGKLFF. CDR3 bases: TGTGCCAGCAGCTTTTACCGGGACAGGGTGGGAAAACTGTTTTTT. The full variable domain, in which reference TRBV7-8 and TRBJ1-4 provide the parts outside the CDR3, is GAGVSQSPRYKVAKRGQDVALRCDPISGHVSLFWYQQALGQGPEFLTYFQNEAQLDKSGLPSDRFFAERPEGSVSTLKIQRTQQEDSAVYLCASSFYRDRVGKLFFGSGTQLSVL.

The J gene is TRBJ2-7, the V gene TRBV9, with 7 bases matching TRBD2. Germline CDR1 SGDLS, CDR2 YYNGEE. V lost 3 bases and J lost 2; bases outside the gene matches: 2. The length of the CDR3 is 13 residues. CDR3 loop: CASSEGTTYEQYF. The CDR3 nucleotides read TGTGCCAGCAGCGAGGGGACTACCTACGAGCAGTACTTC.

This clone has just a few counts. The gene calls are TRBV10-1 and TRBJ2-1; D might be TRBD1 (5 bases). The germline V gene encodes CDR1 WNHNN and CDR2 SYGVQD (reference sequence). This CDR3 is built from 14 residues. The ends were cut back, 0 bases at V and 5 bases at J, with 8 bases in the middle. The CDR3 coding sequence is TGCGCCAGCAGTGAGTCGGGCAGGGACAATGAGCAGTTCTTC. Amino acid sequence: CASSESGRDNEQFF.

V usage is TRBV5-6 and J usage is TRBJ1-5, with D unresolved. Germline loops: CDR1 SGHDT, CDR2 YYEEEE. V lost 2 bases and J lost 1, with 10 bases in between. This CDR3 comprises 15 residues. The CDR3 region is CASSFPPTSNQPQHF. The CDR3 DNA is TGTGCCAGCAGCTTCCCCCCCACAAGCAATCAGCCCCAGCATTTT.

This chain connects TRBV7-9 to TRBJ2-5; D is unresolved. Germline V gives CDR1 SEHNR, CDR2 FQNEAQ (reference sequence). This CDR3 has 15 residues. Trimming took off 1 base at V and 2 bases at J, with 11 bases between the two ends. The CDR3 loop reads CASSLGAGQQETQYF. CDR3 nucleotide sequence: TGTGCCAGCAGCTTAGGAGCAGGCCAACAAGAGACCCAGTACTTC.

The chain links TRBV5-1 to TRBJ2-1; 10 bases map to TRBD2. In germline, CDR1 is SGHRS, CDR2 YFSETQ. The J segment lost 5 bases and the V segment lost 0 bases, leaving 2 bases of the junction unmatched. This CDR3 is built from 15 residues. This chain's CDR3 is CASSLVLAGDNEQFF. As DNA, the CDR3 is TGCGCCAGCAGCTTGGTTCTAGCGGGAGACAATGAGCAGTTCTTC.

The CDR3 region has the DNA TGTGCCAGCAGCGGACTAGCGGGGGAAGAGACCCAGTACTTC. Its translation: CASSGLAGEETQYF. This rearrangement joins TRBV2 to TRBJ2-5; TRBD2 aligns across 13 bases. Germline CDR1 reads SNHLY; CDR2 reads FYNNEI. The V segment lost 6 bases and the J segment 3 bases; nucleotides outside the gene matches: 1. The length of the CDR3 is 14 residues. Variable domain in full (rest from reference TRBV2 and TRBJ2-5): EPEVTQTPSHQVTQMGQEVILRCVPISNHLYFYWYRQILGQKVEFLVSFYNNEISEKSEIFDDQFSVERPDGSNFTLKIRSTKLEDSAMYFCASSGLAGEETQYFGPGTRLLVL.

This clone was seen only a few times. V usage is TRBV6-6 and J usage is TRBJ2-7, with a possible D match to TRBD2 (6 bases). The germline CDR1 and CDR2 sequences are MNHNY and SVGAGI (reference sequence). The CDR3 runs to 15 residues. Trimming took 0 bases from V and 6 from J, leaving 15 bases between them. The DNA for the CDR3 is TGTGCCAGCAGTTACTCCGCGGGGATGGGGCTCGAGCAGTACTTC. Amino acids: CASSYSAGMGLEQYF.

The chain is built from TRBV30 and TRBJ2-4, with 9 bases that match TRBD2. The trim removed 5 bases at V and 4 bases at J, leaving 3 bases unmatched. Germline V gives CDR1 GTSNPN, CDR2 SVGIG (reference sequence). CDR3 length: 13 residues. The CDR3 reads CAWGGLAKNIQYF. DNA for the CDR3: TGTGCCTGGGGGGGACTAGCTAAAAACATTCAGTACTTC.

The J gene is TRBJ2-7, the V gene TRBV9; 9 nucleotides align to TRBD2. Germline values: CDR1 SGDLS, CDR2 YYNGEE. The CDR3 covers 16 residues. J lost 5 bases, V lost 2 bases, and 11 bases had no gene match. CDR3 amino acids: CASSVATGLALDEQYF. The CDR3 DNA is TGTGCCAGCAGCGTGGCCACCGGACTAGCGTTGGACGAGCAGTACTTC.

The chain has TRBV9 and TRBJ2-5; the D gene is possibly TRBD1 (6 bases). The V gene lost 1 base and the J gene lost 5 bases, with 18 bases spanning the gap. Per germline, CDR1 SGDLS and CDR2 YYNGEE. The CDR3 spans 16 residues. CDR3 residues: CASSVSPNRVSETQYF. Written as DNA, the CDR3 is TGTGCCAGCAGCGTATCCCCGAACAGGGTTTCGGAGACCCAGTACTTC.

The chain is built from TRBV29-1 and TRBJ1-5; D gene unclear. CDR1 SQVTM and CDR2 ANQGSEA come from the germline V gene. Trimming took off 4 bases at V and 0 bases at J, with 7 bases between the two ends. There are 13 residues in the CDR3. The CDR3 sequence is CSVGGYSNQPQHF. CDR3 DNA sequence: TGCAGCGTTGGAGGGTATAGCAATCAGCCCCAGCATTTT.

The CDR3 DNA sequence: TGTGCCAGCAGCAAAGGTGTTGATGGGACAGGCCTCGGGGGCTACACCTTC. It codes for CASSKGVDGTGLGGYTF. The chain has TRBV21-1 and TRBJ1-2; the D call TRBD1 from the table was never checked on the DNA. TRBV21-1 is a pseudogene locus. This CDR3 contains 17 residues.

The chain couples TRBV9 to TRBJ2-3, with D unclear. This CDR3 has 14 residues. Trimming removed 0 bases at V and 0 bases at J, with 5 bases between. Germline V CDR1 and CDR2: SGDLS, YYNGEE. The chain's CDR3 is CASSVGASTDTQYF. DNA of the CDR3: TGTGCCAGCAGCGTAGGAGCTAGCACAGATACGCAGTATTTT.